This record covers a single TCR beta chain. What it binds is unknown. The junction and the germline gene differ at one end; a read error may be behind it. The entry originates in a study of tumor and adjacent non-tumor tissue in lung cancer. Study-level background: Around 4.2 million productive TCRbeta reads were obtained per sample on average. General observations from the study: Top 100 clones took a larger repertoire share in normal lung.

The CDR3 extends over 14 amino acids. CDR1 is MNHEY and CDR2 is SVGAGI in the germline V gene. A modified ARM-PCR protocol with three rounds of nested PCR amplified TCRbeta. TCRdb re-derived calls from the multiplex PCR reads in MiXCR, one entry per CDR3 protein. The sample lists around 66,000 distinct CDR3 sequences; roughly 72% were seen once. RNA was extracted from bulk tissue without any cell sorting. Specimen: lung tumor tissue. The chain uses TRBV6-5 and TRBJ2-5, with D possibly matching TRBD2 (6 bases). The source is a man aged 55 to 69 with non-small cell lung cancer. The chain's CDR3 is CASSSNGGVETHYF. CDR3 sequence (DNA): TGTGCCAGTAGTTCCAATGGCGGGGTGGAGACCCATTACTTC.